These 28 T cell receptor beta chains were all obtained from the same sample, sequenced in a study of T cells in Graves' hyperthyroidism and ophthalmopathy. RNA transcripts were the template for amplifying TCR beta CDR3 regions. The HTBI primer set was used in a first-round RT-PCR of the TCR CDR3. TCRdb re-called the multiplex PCR reads through MiXCR, storing one row per CDR3 protein. The table lists about 720,000 distinct CDR3 sequences, about 17% of them singletons. Input material: blood. The receptors come from a woman aged 50 to 65 with Graves' hyperthyroidism that later progressed to Graves' ophthalmopathy.

V and J are TRBV30 and TRBJ1-6; no definite D call. The CDR3 loop spans 14 amino acids. The germline gives CDR1 GTSNPN, CDR2 SVGIG (reference sequence). Trimming removed 0 bases at V and 7 bases at J, with 10 bases between. CDR3 loop: CAWSVEGRNSPLHF. The CDR3 coding sequence is TGTGCCTGGAGTGTAGAAGGGAGAAATTCACCCCTCCACTTT.

This clonotype has only a few counts. The V call is TRBV15, the J call TRBJ2-1; 8 positions match TRBD2. The CDR3 spans 16 residues. After removal of 4 bases from V and 5 bases from J, the junction contained 10 bases not matched to a gene. CDR1 and CDR2 from the germline V gene are LNHNV and YYDKDF (reference sequence). CDR3 nucleotide sequence: TGTGCCACCAGCACCTCAAGAACTAGCGGAAACAATGAGCAGTTCTTC. This codes for CATSTSRTSGNNEQFF. Drawing the rest from reference TRBV15 and TRBJ2-1, the complete variable domain is DAMVIQNPRYQVTQFGKPVTLSCSQTLNHNVMYWYQQKSSQAPKLLFHYYDKDFNNEADTPDNFQSRRPNTSFCFLDIRSPGLGDTAMYLCATSTSRTSGNNEQFFGPGTRLTVL.

A few counts support this clonotype. This chain joins TRBV9 and TRBJ2-1; 11 positions agree with TRBD2. Germline trimming cut 8 bases from V and 4 bases from J; bases unmatched to any gene: 11. The CDR3 contains 16 residues. CDR1 SGDLS and CDR2 YYNGEE come from the germline V gene. For the CDR3, the DNA is TGTGCCAGTCCCCCTACTAGCGGGGGAGTATACAATGAGCAGTTCTTC. Encoded protein: CASPPTSGGVYNEQFF.

The rearrangement uses TRBV4-1 and TRBJ2-2; TRBD2 agrees at 10 bases. After removal of 5 bases from V and 3 bases from J, the junction contained 6 bases not matched to a gene. The CDR3 covers 16 residues. Looked up from germline, CDR1 is MGHRA and CDR2 is YSYEKL. CDR3 protein: CASSATGTSDTGELFF. In nucleotides, the CDR3 is TGCGCCAGCAGCGCGACCGGGACTAGCGACACCGGGGAGCTGTTTTTT.

The genes are TRBV6-1 and TRBJ1-3; D gene uncertain. The germline gives CDR1 MNHNS, CDR2 SASEGT. There are 16 residues in the CDR3. V gave up 6 bases and J gave up 0 bases, with 15 bases separating them. CDR3 DNA: TGTGCCAGCAGAAAGGACGGGAGCGACTCTGGAAACACCATATATTTT. Translated, it gives CASRKDGSDSGNTIYF.

With regard to this clonotype: This CDR3 fails to terminate in the conserved phenylalanine or tryptophan, so it likely reflects a read error. The chain couples TRBV12-3 or TRBV12-4 to TRBJ1-6; 8 bases are a match to TRBD1. V lost 3 bases, J lost 7 bases, and 5 bases stayed unmatched. CDR3 length equals 15 residues. The CDR3 loop is CASSFSRGLNSPLHL. The CDR3, as DNA: TGTGCCAGCAGTTTCAGCAGGGGGCTGAATTCACCCCTCCACCTT.

This clonotype was detected ten times or more. The CDR3 DNA follows: TGCGCCAGCAACCTAGCGGGGGCCACAGATACGCAGTATTTT. This encodes CASNLAGATDTQYF. This rearrangement joins TRBV10-2 to TRBJ2-3; 10 nucleotides line up with TRBD2. The germline V gene has CDR1 WSHSY and CDR2 SAAADI. V gave up 7 bases and J gave up 2 bases; unmatched junction bases: 3. The CDR3 runs to 14 residues.

This clonotype showed up just a few times. This chain joins TRBV4-1 and TRBJ1-2; D gene uncertain. Trimming shortened V by 5 bases and J by 2 bases, and 15 bases separated the two germline ends. Germline assignment: CDR1 MGHRA and CDR2 YSYEKL. This CDR3 has 15 amino acids. This chain's CDR3 is CASSAVRRGNYGYTF. The CDR3 DNA follows: TGCGCCAGCAGCGCAGTGCGGCGCGGGAACTATGGCTACACCTTC.

The chain is built from TRBV7-3 and TRBJ2-3; TRBD2 agrees at 11 bases. CDR3 length: 15 amino acids. Germline loops: CDR1 SGHTA, CDR2 FQGTGA. Unmatched junction bases numbered 8, after V lost 7 bases and J lost 5 bases. The CDR3 nucleotides read TGTGCCAGCACGGCTAGCGGGGGGCCGGGAGATACGCAGTATTTT. This codes for CASTASGGPGDTQYF.

This clonotype was detected ten times or more. The chain is built from TRBV5-1 and TRBJ2-3, with a possible D match to TRBD2 (6 bases). Germline V lookup: CDR1 SGHRS, CDR2 YFSETQ. Trimming left V 2 bases short and J 4 bases short, with 14 bases between. This CDR3 is built from 15 residues. The CDR3 DNA is TGCGCCAGCAGCTTTCATGACGGAGGGGCAGATACGCAGTATTTT. Translating gives CASSFHDGGADTQYF.

This clonotype came up a few times. One end of the junction fails to match germline, which may point to a read error. The rearrangement joins TRBV3-1 to TRBJ1-5; possible D gene TRBD1, 5 bases. The CDR3 is 16 amino acids. In germline, CDR1 is LGHDT, CDR2 YNNKEL (reference sequence). The chain's CDR3 is CASSQGLTYSNQLQHF. CDR3 nucleotide sequence: TGTGCCAGCAGCCAGGGACTGACCTATAGCAATCAGCTCCAGCATTTT.

J is TRBJ2-3 and V is TRBV11-1, with D perhaps given as TRBD1 or TRBD2 (5 bases each). Germline V CDR1 and CDR2: SGHAT, FQDESV (reference sequence). The CDR3 sequence is 15 residues long. Trimming removed 8 bases at V and 3 bases at J, with 18 bases between. The CDR3 DNA follows: TGTGCCAGCGGCCTATCGGGGTGGGGGACAGATACGCAGTATTTT. Its protein is CASGLSGWGTDTQYF.

This clonotype was detected a few times. A junction end diverges from the germline sequence, so it may reflect a read error. This rearrangement joins TRBV15 to TRBJ2-1; TRBD2 is a possible D gene (5 bases). Germline CDR1 LNHNV, CDR2 YYDKDF (reference sequence). CDR3 size: 14 residues. CDR3 protein: CAASGRGSYNEQFF. The CDR3 DNA sequence: TGTGCCGCCAGCGGCCGGGGATCCTACAATGAGCAGTTCTTC.

This chain uses TRBV14 with TRBJ2-3; D not resolved. The CDR3 length is 12 residues. Trimming removed 1 base at V and 9 bases at J, with 8 bases between. Germline CDR1 SGHDN, CDR2 FVKESK. The CDR3 sequence is CASSQVSHTQYF. The CDR3, as DNA: TGTGCCAGCAGCCAAGTTAGCCACACGCAGTATTTT.

This clonotype was seen a few times. The chain has TRBV27 and TRBJ1-6; TRBD1 aligns across 7 bases. V lost 2 bases to trimming and J lost 14 bases; unmatched junction nucleotides: 12. The CDR3 has 15 amino acids. Germline V gives CDR1 MNHEY, CDR2 SMNVEV (reference sequence). CDR3 DNA: TGTGCCAGCAGTTTAACGCAGGGGGGTACTACGGCCCTCCACTTT. As protein: CASSLTQGGTTALHF.

This clonotype was counted a few times. This rearrangement joins TRBV24-1 to TRBJ2-5; TRBD1 matches at 10 bases. Germline V gives CDR1 KGHDR, CDR2 SFDVKD. This CDR3 is built from 18 residues. Unmatched junction bases numbered 10, after V lost 3 bases and J lost 1 base. The CDR3 coding sequence is TGTGCCACCAGTGATAACACTCCCGGGACAGGGGCCCAAGAGACCCAGTACTTC. Translated: CATSDNTPGTGAQETQYF.

This clonotype has more than one count but fewer than ten. The chain is built from TRBV3-1 and TRBJ1-2, with TRBD1 matching 7 bases. V dropped 3 bases and J dropped 7; count of bases not matched to a gene: 11. The CDR3 is 15 residues long. The V gene's germline CDR1 is LGHDT and CDR2 YNNKEL (reference sequence). CDR3 in amino acids: CASSHTRQGGSGYTF. CDR3 nucleotide sequence: TGTGCCAGCAGCCATACCCGGCAAGGGGGCAGTGGCTACACCTTC.

In its sample, this clonotype was seen many times. The V gene is TRBV6-2 or TRBV6-3, the J gene TRBJ2-2; 7 nucleotides match TRBD2. Germline CDR1 is MNHEY and CDR2 is SVGEGT. The CDR3 sequence is 16 residues long. The junction had 8 bases not matched to a gene; V was cut back by 4 bases and J by 3 bases. CDR3 DNA: TGTGCCAGCAGTTCCTCGGGGGGTGTGGACACCGGGGAGCTGTTTTTT. Its translation is CASSSSGGVDTGELFF.

This clonotype was seen a few times. A read error is possible here, since a much larger clone lies one base away. The CDR3 coding sequence is TGCGCCGGCAGCAGAGTCCTGAACACTGAAGCTTTCTTT. This translates into CAGSRVLNTEAFF. This chain joins TRBV5-1 and TRBJ1-1; no definite D call. Germline-derived CDR1 and CDR2 are SGHRS and YFSETQ. The CDR3 contains 13 residues.

This clonotype was recorded many times. This sequence joins TRBV20-1 and TRBJ2-1; TRBD2 matches 7 bases. This CDR3 contains 13 residues. After removal of 6 bases from V and 0 bases from J, the junction contained 2 bases not matched to a gene. Looked up from germline, CDR1 is DFQATT and CDR2 is SNEGSKA (reference sequence). CDR3 loop: CSARTSSYNEQFF. The CDR3 region has the DNA TGCAGTGCAAGGACTAGCTCCTACAATGAGCAGTTCTTC.

This clonotype was seen many times. The gene calls are TRBV5-1 and TRBJ2-1; 7 bases match TRBD1. CDR1 is SGHRS, CDR2 YFSETQ, per germline. The J segment lost 8 bases and the V segment lost 1 base, leaving 9 bases of the junction unmatched. The CDR3 runs 15 residues. CDR3 amino acids: CASSLTGQLQYEQFF. For the CDR3, the DNA is TGCGCCAGCAGCTTGACGGGACAGCTTCAGTATGAGCAGTTCTTC.

The sample holds a few counts of this clonotype. V gene TRBV9 combines with J gene TRBJ1-4; D is unclear. CDR1 and CDR2 (germline): SGDLS, YYNGEE. This CDR3 comprises 14 residues. The ends were cut back, 2 bases at V and 2 bases at J, with 7 bases in the middle. The CDR3 DNA sequence: TGTGCCAGCAGCGTGGGAGTGACTAATGAAAAACTGTTTTTT. Translation gives CASSVGVTNEKLFF.

This clonotype was detected many times. V is TRBV30 and J is TRBJ2-1; unclear D gene. CDR1 is GTSNPN, CDR2 SVGIG, per germline (reference sequence). Trimming pared 1 base from V and 4 bases from J, leaving 5 bases between. The CDR3 is 12 residues long. The DNA for the CDR3 is TGTGCCTGGAGTGGACCTTACAATGAGCAGTTCTTC. Translating gives CAWSGPYNEQFF. Full variable domain (rest looked up from reference TRBV30 and TRBJ2-1): SQTIHQWPATLVQPVGSPLSLECTVEGTSNPNLYWYRQAAGRGLQLLFYSVGIGQISSEVPQNLSASRPQDRQFILSSKKLLLSDSGFYLCAWSGPYNEQFFGPGTRLTVL.

V gene TRBV24-1 combines with J gene TRBJ1-5, with 8 bases fitting TRBD1. Trimming at V came to 4 bases and at J to 4 bases, leaving 8 bases not matched to a gene. In germline, CDR1 is KGHDR, CDR2 SFDVKD. CDR3 length equals 16 residues. The CDR3 DNA sequence: TGTGCCACCAGTGAGACAACCAGGGGGCCTAATCAGCCCCAGCATTTT. Amino acid sequence: CATSETTRGPNQPQHF.

The CDR3 coding sequence is TGTGCCAGCAGATTCAACAGGGGCGCGGGATCTGAAGCTTTCTTT. Its translation: CASRFNRGAGSEAFF. The gene calls are TRBV25-1 and TRBJ1-1, with TRBD1 identical over 7 bases. Germline values: CDR1 MGHDK, CDR2 SYGVNS. This CDR3 region has 15 residues. After removal of 6 bases from V and 6 bases from J, the junction contained 13 bases not matched to a gene.

This clonotype was seen ten or more times. The rearrangement links TRBV3-1 to TRBJ2-5, with no clear D. Germline CDR1 LGHDT, CDR2 YNNKEL (reference sequence). The CDR3 spans 18 residues. Trimming shortened V by 4 bases and J by 4 bases, and 25 bases separated the two germline ends. CDR3 in amino acids: CASSRNPIRLRVGETQYF. Here the CDR3 DNA reads TGTGCCAGCAGCCGAAACCCGATCAGGCTAAGGGTTGGAGAGACCCAGTACTTC.

This clonotype was recorded at least ten times. J is TRBJ2-3 and V is TRBV18, with D unresolved. Germline CDR1 reads KGHSH; CDR2 reads LQKENI. CDR3 length: 15 residues. The V and J ends lost 4 bases and 2 bases respectively, with 13 bases between them. This chain's CDR3 is CASSLSAPPTDTQYF. In DNA form, the CDR3 reads TGTGCCAGCTCACTATCGGCCCCGCCCACAGATACGCAGTATTTT. The whole variable domain, filled in from reference TRBV18 and TRBJ2-3, reads NAGVMQNPRHLVRRRGQEARLRCSPMKGHSHVYWYRQLPEEGLKFMVYLQKENIIDESGMPKERFSAEFPKEGPSILRIQQVVRGDSAAYFCASSLSAPPTDTQYFGPGTRLTVL.

This clonotype has a handful of counts. The chain employs TRBV19 and TRBJ2-1; D may correspond to TRBD1 or TRBD2 (6 bases each). This CDR3 spans 19 amino acids. Per germline, CDR1 LNHDA and CDR2 SQIVND (reference sequence). V lost 2 bases, J lost 5 bases, and 25 bases lay in between. CDR3 sequence (DNA): TGTGCCAGTAGTATAATTAAGGGGACGGGGGCGGTTACTAACAATGAGCAGTTCTTC. It translates to CASSIIKGTGAVTNNEQFF.